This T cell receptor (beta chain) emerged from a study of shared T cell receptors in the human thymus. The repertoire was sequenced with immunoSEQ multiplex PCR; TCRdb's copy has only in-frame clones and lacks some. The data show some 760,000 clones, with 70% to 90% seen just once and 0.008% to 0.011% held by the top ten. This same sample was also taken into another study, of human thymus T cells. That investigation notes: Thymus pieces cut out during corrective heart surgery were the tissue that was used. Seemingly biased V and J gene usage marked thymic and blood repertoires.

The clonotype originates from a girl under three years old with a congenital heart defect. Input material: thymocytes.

CDR3 in DNA: TGCGCCAGCGCCGGGACTAGGCACACCGGGGAGCTGTTTTTT. Its translation: CASAGTRHTGELFF. The V call is TRBV10-2, the J call TRBJ2-2, with 8 nucleotides matching TRBD2. The V segment lost 8 bases and the J segment 3 bases; nucleotides outside the gene matches: 5. CDR1 and CDR2 from the germline V gene are WSHSY and SAAADI. This CDR3 is built from 14 residues.